One and the same sample provided the 28 T cell receptor beta chains below, sequenced in a study of HIV-infected children after antiretroviral therapy interruption. The treatment was: PENTA 11 planned treatment interruption arm or continuous ART arm. The TCR library was built from RNA with a 3' RACE protocol and unique molecular identifiers. TCRdb reanalysed the 3' RACE reads using MiXCR and keeps one entry per CDR3 protein. The sample includes more than 12,000 distinct CDR3 sequences, around 3.4% seen only once; the top ten take around 31%. The input for sequencing was CD45RO+ CD8+ T cells from PBMCs, pooled from several time points, taken from a donor given antiretroviral therapy, either interrupted or continuous. The subset denotes: memory CD8+ CD45RO+ CD45RA- T cells. The receptors come from a pool of human donors with HIV.

This clonotype has at least ten counts. This chain joins TRBV6-4 and TRBJ2-1; 9 bases fit TRBD2. The germline CDR1 and CDR2 sequences are MRHNA and SNTAGT. V lost 3 bases to trimming and J lost 5 bases; unmatched junction nucleotides: 2. This CDR3 comprises 14 residues. The CDR3 loop reads CASSERGGNNEQFF. The CDR3, as DNA: TGTGCCAGCAGTGAGCGGGGGGGCAACAATGAGCAGTTCTTC.

This clonotype has just a few counts. The chain is built from TRBV10-1 and TRBJ2-1; D is ambiguous. CDR1 and CDR2 (germline): WNHNN, SYGVQD (reference sequence). This CDR3 has 15 amino acids. Between the trimmed V and J ends, which lost 9 bases and 5 bases, there was a span of 20 bases. CDR3 in amino acids: CASKLKPAWDNEQFF. The CDR3 region has the DNA TGCGCCAGTAAGCTGAAGCCCGCGTGGGACAATGAGCAGTTCTTC.

Ten or more counts support this clonotype. The J gene is TRBJ2-7, the V gene TRBV6-1; the D is unclear. From germline, CDR1 is MNHNS and CDR2 SASEGT. The V gene lost 3 bases and the J gene lost 2 bases, with 11 bases spanning the gap. This CDR3 comprises 14 residues. The CDR3 here is CASSEEFPPYEQYF. The CDR3 coding sequence is TGTGCCAGCAGTGAGGAATTCCCCCCCTACGAGCAGTACTTC.

This clonotype was counted ten times or more. This chain connects TRBV19 to TRBJ1-1, with D possibly TRBD1 on 6 matching bases. The V end was cut by 5 bases, the J end by 0 bases, with 19 bases between. The CDR3 runs 17 residues. Germline V lookup: CDR1 LNHDA, CDR2 SQIVND (reference sequence). The CDR3 region has the DNA TGTGCCAGTAGTCCCATTAGGGACATAACCATGAACACTGAAGCTTTCTTT. Translation: CASSPIRDITMNTEAFF.

The chain employs TRBV7-9 and TRBJ1-1, with D perhaps TRBD1 (6 bases). This CDR3 region has 16 residues. The ends were cut back, 7 bases at V and 0 bases at J, with 18 bases in the middle. From germline, CDR1 is SEHNR and CDR2 FQNEAQ (reference sequence). The CDR3 reads CASNPSDRSMNTEAFF. CDR3 bases: TGTGCCAGCAACCCTAGCGACAGGAGCATGAACACTGAAGCTTTCTTT. The full variable domain, with the rest looked up from reference TRBV7-9 and TRBJ1-1, is DTGVSQNPRHKITKRGQNVTFRCDPISEHNRLYWYRQTLGQGPEFLTYFQNEAQLEKSRLLSDRFSAERPKGSFSTLEIQRTEQGDSAMYLCASNPSDRSMNTEAFFGQGTRLTVV.

This clonotype was observed at least ten times. The V call is TRBV20-1, the J call TRBJ1-1, with D perhaps matching TRBD1 (5 bases). The CDR3 is 15 residues long. V was pared by 3 bases and J by 6 bases, with 20 bases between. Germline V CDR1 and CDR2: DFQATT, SNEGSKA (reference sequence). DNA of the CDR3: TGCAGTGCTAGTGAGGGTGGGGGGTTGGTCGCTGAAGCTTTCTTT. Protein product: CSASEGGGLVAEAFF.

This clonotype was seen a handful of times. The chain is built from TRBV5-1 and TRBJ2-7; 7 positions agree with TRBD1. Trimming took 4 bases from V and 2 from J; bases not matched to a gene: 9. The CDR3 extends over 15 amino acids. Germline loops: CDR1 SGHRS, CDR2 YFSETQ. The CDR3 nucleotides are TGCGCCAGCAGCCCACACGGGACAGCCGCCTACGAGCAGTACTTC. The encoded protein is CASSPHGTAAYEQYF.

This clonotype was detected many times. The V gene is TRBV10-3, the J gene TRBJ2-7; D ambiguous. This CDR3 contains 12 residues. Germline V gene data show CDR1 as ENHRY and CDR2 as SYGVKD. V shed 3 bases and J shed 11 bases, with 14 bases lying between them. The CDR3 sequence: CAISDPLLREYF. The CDR3 DNA sequence: TGTGCCATCAGTGACCCCCTCCTACGGGAGTACTTC.

This clonotype was seen ten or more times. The chain uses TRBV27 and TRBJ1-6; tentative D call: TRBD1 (6 bases). The length of the CDR3 is 16 residues. V was clipped by 4 bases and J by 7 bases, with 17 bases between them. Germline V gene lookup returns CDR1 MNHEY and CDR2 SMNVEV (reference sequence). CDR3 protein: CASSSQLQGPNSPLHF. For the CDR3, the DNA is TGTGCCAGCAGTTCCCAGCTACAGGGACCGAATTCACCCCTCCACTTT.

The sample holds a few counts of this clonotype. This rearrangement joins TRBV28 to TRBJ2-7, with TRBD1 matching 10 bases. The CDR3 extends over 17 amino acids. In germline, CDR1 is MDHEN, CDR2 SYDVKM. V trimming: 4 bases; J trimming: 6 bases; junction bases outside the gene matches: 15. The CDR3 DNA sequence: TGTGCCAGCAGTTCGAATCGACAGGGGGCAATTCTCTTCGAGCAGTACTTC. It specifies CASSSNRQGAILFEQYF.

This clonotype was detected ten times or more. V gene TRBV7-2 combines with J gene TRBJ2-7; D is perhaps TRBD1 (5 bases). V lost 3 bases to trimming and J lost 7 bases, with 19 bases between them. This CDR3 is 15 amino acids long. The germline V gene has CDR1 SGHTA and CDR2 FQGNSA. For the CDR3, the DNA is TGTGCCAGCAGCTTGGGAATTCAGGGTTTAAAGGAGCAGTACTTC. Translated: CASSLGIQGLKEQYF.

This clonotype was seen ten or more times. The chain links TRBV6-2 or TRBV6-3 to TRBJ1-6; D possibly corresponds to TRBD1 (5 bases). This CDR3 has 14 amino acids. Germline V gene lookup returns CDR1 MNHEY and CDR2 SVGEGT. V lost 4 bases to trimming and J lost 7 bases, with 11 bases between them. The CDR3 sequence: CASSSYQGNSPLHF. The CDR3 region has the DNA TGTGCCAGCAGTTCATACCAGGGAAATTCACCCCTCCACTTT.

This clonotype was counted at least ten times. J is TRBJ1-1 and V is TRBV13; 7 positions match TRBD1. V lost 5 bases and J lost 0; bases outside the gene matches: 3. The CDR3 is made up of 14 amino acids. The V gene's germline CDR1 is PRHDT and CDR2 FYEKMQ (reference sequence). The CDR3 reads CASSRGQMNTEAFF. CDR3 coding DNA: TGTGCCAGCAGCCGGGGACAGATGAACACTGAAGCTTTCTTT.

This clonotype ranks as medium-sized. The chain couples TRBV29-1 to TRBJ1-6; unclear D gene. The CDR3 is 14 residues long. Deletions cut 5 bases from V and 7 bases from J, with 15 bases between. Looked up from germline, CDR1 is SQVTM and CDR2 is ANQGSEA. In nucleotides, the CDR3 is TGCAGCGTTAATTTTGCAGGACCAAATTCACCCCTCCACTTT. Translated: CSVNFAGPNSPLHF.

This clonotype was counted ten times or more. The gene calls are TRBV6-1 and TRBJ2-3; 9 bases match TRBD1. Germline assignment: CDR1 MNHNS and CDR2 SASEGT. Trimming removed 5 bases from V and 3 bases from J; junction bases left unmatched: 6. This CDR3 has 15 amino acids. The CDR3 protein is CASSQGQGSTDTQYF. Written as DNA, the CDR3 is TGTGCCAGCAGTCAGGGACAGGGTTCGACAGATACGCAGTATTTT.

This clonotype was observed a few times. V and J are TRBV11-2 and TRBJ2-6, with D tentatively TRBD1 (5 bases). This CDR3 is built from 14 residues. Trimming pared 1 base from V and 11 bases from J, leaving 12 bases between. CDR1 and CDR2 from the germline V gene are SGHAT and FQNNGV. CDR3 nucleotide sequence: TGTGCCAGCAGCTTAGTACAGGTGCCCTACGTCCTGACTTTC. This codes for CASSLVQVPYVLTF.

This clonotype showed up many times. The chain couples TRBV19 to TRBJ1-5, with D hard to call. The CDR3 length is 16 residues. V was pared by 5 bases and J by 0 bases, with 14 bases between. Germline V lookup: CDR1 LNHDA, CDR2 SQIVND (reference sequence). The CDR3 sequence: CASSRILEYSNQPQHF. CDR3 nucleotide sequence: TGTGCCAGTAGTCGTATTCTCGAGTATAGCAATCAGCCCCAGCATTTT.

This clonotype was seen repeatedly, ten times or more. The chain carries TRBV27 and TRBJ2-3; D unclear. The CDR3 loop spans 13 amino acids. V lost 2 bases and J lost 6, with 9 bases in between. CDR1 is MNHEY, CDR2 SMNVEV, per germline (reference sequence). CDR3 region: CASSLTPSDTQYF. In DNA, the CDR3 is TGTGCCAGCAGTTTAACCCCCTCCGATACGCAGTATTTT.

This clonotype is labeled medium-sized. This chain connects TRBV7-9 to TRBJ2-2, with TRBD1 as a possible D gene (6 bases). Trimming stripped 4 bases from V and 7 bases from J, with 10 bases between. Germline V gives CDR1 SEHNR, CDR2 FQNEAQ (reference sequence). This CDR3 is 13 amino acids long. CDR3 loop: CASSYTGIGELFF. The CDR3 coding sequence is TGTGCCAGCAGCTATACAGGGATCGGGGAGCTGTTTTTT.

Note on this clonotype: This could be a read error, since a much larger clone is one nucleotide away. V is TRBV13 and J is TRBJ2-7; TRBD2 is a possible D gene (5 bases). CDR1 is PRHDT, CDR2 FYEKMQ, per germline (reference sequence). V dropped 5 bases and J dropped 0 bases, with 14 bases sitting between them. The CDR3 contains 15 residues. CDR3 coding DNA: TGTGCCAGCAGCCAAGGCAGCGGCCGCTCCTACGAGCAGTACTTC. Amino acid sequence: CASSQGSGRSYEQYF. Variable domain in full (rest from reference TRBV13 and TRBJ2-7): AAGVIQSPRHLIKEKRETATLKCYPIPRHDTVYWYQQGPGQDPQFLISFYEKMQSDKGSIPDRFSAQQFSDYHSELNMSSLELGDSALYFCASSQGSGRSYEQYFGPGTRLTVT.

This clonotype showed up many times. The V call is TRBV20-1, the J call TRBJ1-3, with 8 bases identical to TRBD1. Germline loops: CDR1 DFQATT, CDR2 SNEGSKA (reference sequence). V shed 4 bases, J shed 2 bases, and the junction held 1 base outside the gene matches. This CDR3 contains 13 residues. The CDR3 nucleotides read TGCAGTGCTACGACAGGGGCTGGAAACACCATATATTTT. Its translation: CSATTGAGNTIYF.

This clonotype was counted many times. This chain connects TRBV27 to TRBJ1-5, with 7 bases lining up with TRBD1. CDR3 length: 13 amino acids. Germline values: CDR1 MNHEY, CDR2 SMNVEV (reference sequence). The V gene end was trimmed by 5 bases and the J gene end by 5 bases; junction bases not matched to a gene: 3. Here the CDR3 reads CASSDRVYQPQHF. CDR3 coding DNA: TGTGCCAGCAGTGACAGGGTTTATCAGCCCCAGCATTTT.

This clonotype was detected ten times or more. V usage is TRBV30 and J usage is TRBJ1-1; no definite D call. The CDR3 covers 14 residues. The V end lost 0 bases, the J end lost 7 bases, and 15 bases lay between the germline ends. CDR1 GTSNPN and CDR2 SVGIG come from the germline V gene (reference sequence). CDR3 nucleotide sequence: TGTGCCTGGAGTGTACGGAAAAACATCGTTGAAGCTTTCTTT. Protein product: CAWSVRKNIVEAFF.

This clonotype showed up many times. J is TRBJ2-1 and V is TRBV7-6; a possible D gene is TRBD2 (5 bases). Germline lookup yields CDR1 SGHVS and CDR2 FNYEAQ. Trimming removed 5 bases from V and 10 bases from J, with 12 bases in between. There are 12 residues in the CDR3. The CDR3 coding sequence is TGTGCCAGCAGCCCGGCCCGGGGAGAGCAGTTCTTC. Translated: CASSPARGEQFF.

This clonotype was found many times. The rearrangement links TRBV7-2 to TRBJ2-6; D gene ambiguous. Germline V CDR1 and CDR2: SGHTA, FQGNSA. Trimming took 2 bases from V and 1 from J, leaving 9 bases between them. The CDR3 runs 16 residues. CDR3: CASSLTRFSGANVLTF. The CDR3 bases are TGTGCCAGCAGCTTAACAAGGTTTTCTGGGGCCAACGTCCTGACTTTC.

This clonotype was observed at least ten times. J is TRBJ2-7 and V is TRBV12-3 or TRBV12-4, with 9 bases aligning to TRBD1. J lost 0 bases, V lost 3 bases, and 3 bases had no gene match. The CDR3 sequence is 15 residues long. CDR3 nucleotide sequence: TGTGCCAGCAGTTTTTACAGGGGGCCCTCCTACGAGCAGTACTTC. It specifies CASSFYRGPSYEQYF.

This clonotype has a count of ten or more. The chain has TRBV12-5 and TRBJ2-6; a weak D match, TRBD1 (5 bases). The CDR3 has 16 amino acids. The germline gives CDR1 LGHNT, CDR2 FRNRAP. Trimming took 4 bases from V and 2 from J, leaving 12 bases between them. The CDR3 DNA follows: TGTGCTAGTGGTTCCACGGACACCACTGGGGCCAACGTCCTGACTTTC. This codes for CASGSTDTTGANVLTF.

This clonotype has ten or more counts. The chain recombines TRBV11-2 with TRBJ2-7; D gene unclear. CDR3 size: 13 residues. Trimming took off 1 base at V and 3 bases at J, with 7 bases between the two ends. The germline gives CDR1 SGHAT, CDR2 FQNNGV. CDR3 sequence: CASSLGGIYEQYF. The DNA of the CDR3 is TGTGCCAGCAGCTTAGGCGGAATCTACGAGCAGTACTTC.